This T cell receptor (beta chain) was retrieved from a study of immune evolution from preneoplasia to lung adenocarcinoma. Patient tissue came from resections in Japan or China, 2014–2017. Two lung cancer pathologists independently confirmed each histologic diagnosis. Macro-dissection enriched premalignant or tumor cells before nucleic acid extraction. On this clone: No antigen is known for it.

The method was immunoSEQ multiplex PCR; TCRdb's version includes in-frame clones alone and lacks a portion of them. The sample lists about 4,000 clones, around 80% occurring once. General study results and limits: Top clone frequencies peaked in normal lung, apparently declining through invasive adenocarcinoma.

The sample consisted of FFPE invasive lung adenocarcinoma tissue. The TCR sequence derives from a person between 65 and 80 years old with invasive lung adenocarcinoma. Some clones in this sample may be carry-over from other donors' samples.

CDR3 DNA: TGTGCCAGCAGCTTAGGGGACCACAAATCGGATACGCAGTATTTT. Encoded protein: CASSLGDHKSDTQYF. This rearrangement joins TRBV11-2 to TRBJ2-3, with D perhaps TRBD1 or TRBD2 (5 bases each). Germline CDR1 and CDR2: SGHAT and FQNNGV. Deletions cut 1 base from V and 6 bases from J, with 14 bases between. CDR3 size: 15 residues.